Reported below is one T cell receptor beta chain. The data belong to a study of blood T cell repertoires in COVID-19. About the research overall: From the United States, Italy and Spain came samples of acute and convalescent COVID-19.

The V gene end was trimmed by 3 bases and the J gene end by 2 bases; junction bases not matched to a gene: 0. Germline V lookup: CDR1 KGHSH, CDR2 LQKENI. The CDR3 consists of 14 residues. TCRdb keeps only in-frame clones here, not all; method: immunoSEQ multiplex PCR. This sample carries 150,000 to 200,000 clones, about 84% of them seen once, and the ten largest clones take about 5.7%. The chain employs TRBV18 and TRBJ1-3; 8 bases map to TRBD1. The clonotype was recovered from a middle-aged woman with acute COVID-19. Sequencing used PBMCs or T cells enriched from blood (not recorded which). CDR3 coding DNA: TGTGCCAGCTCACCGGACAGGGCTGGAAACACCATATATTTT. Its protein is CASSPDRAGNTIYF.